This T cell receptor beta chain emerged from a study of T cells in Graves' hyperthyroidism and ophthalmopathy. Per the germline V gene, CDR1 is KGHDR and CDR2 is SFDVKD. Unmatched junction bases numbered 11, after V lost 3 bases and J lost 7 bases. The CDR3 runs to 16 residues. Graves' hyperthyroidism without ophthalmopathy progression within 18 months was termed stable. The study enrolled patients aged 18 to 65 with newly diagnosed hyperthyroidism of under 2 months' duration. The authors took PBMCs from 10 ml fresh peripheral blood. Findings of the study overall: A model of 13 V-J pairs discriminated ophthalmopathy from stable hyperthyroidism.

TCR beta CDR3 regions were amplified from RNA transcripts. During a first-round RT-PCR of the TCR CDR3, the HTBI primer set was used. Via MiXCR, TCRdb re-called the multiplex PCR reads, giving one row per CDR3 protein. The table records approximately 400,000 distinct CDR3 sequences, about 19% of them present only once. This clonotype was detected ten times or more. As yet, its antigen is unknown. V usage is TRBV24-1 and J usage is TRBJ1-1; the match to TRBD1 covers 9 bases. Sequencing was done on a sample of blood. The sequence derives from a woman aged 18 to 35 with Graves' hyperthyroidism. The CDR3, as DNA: TGTGCCACCAGTGATCCGGACAGGGGAGGTGAGGGTGAAGCTTTCTTT. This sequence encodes CATSDPDRGGEGEAFF.